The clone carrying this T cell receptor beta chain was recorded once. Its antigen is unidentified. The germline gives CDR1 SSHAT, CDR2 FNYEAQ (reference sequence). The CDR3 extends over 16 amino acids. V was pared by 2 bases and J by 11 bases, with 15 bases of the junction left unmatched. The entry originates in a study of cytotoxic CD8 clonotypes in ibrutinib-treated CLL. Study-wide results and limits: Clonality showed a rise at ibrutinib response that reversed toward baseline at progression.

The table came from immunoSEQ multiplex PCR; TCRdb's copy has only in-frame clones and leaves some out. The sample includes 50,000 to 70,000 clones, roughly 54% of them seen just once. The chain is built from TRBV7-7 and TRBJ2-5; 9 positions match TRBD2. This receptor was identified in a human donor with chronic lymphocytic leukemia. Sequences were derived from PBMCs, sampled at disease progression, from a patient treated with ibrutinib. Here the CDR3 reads CASSLSPGGGAVGQYF. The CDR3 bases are TGTGCCAGCAGCTTAAGTCCAGGCGGGGGGGCTGTTGGTCAGTACTTC.